Below, 7 T cell receptor beta chains from the same sample are listed, as sequenced in a study of cytomegalovirus exposure and HLA in healthy donors. Method: immunoSEQ multiplex PCR; TCRdb's copy keeps in-frame clones and lacks some. The sample includes over 120,000 clones, approximately 86% of them seen just once. What was sequenced was PBMCs. All receptors derive from a man aged 18 to 30 in good health and CMV-seropositive.

This CDR3 is CASRFQTDSSYEQYF. CDR3 nucleotides: TGCGCCAGCAGATTTCAGACAGATAGCTCCTACGAGCAGTACTTC. The rearrangement joins TRBV5-1 to TRBJ2-7, with D perhaps matching TRBD1 (5 bases). Germline CDR1 reads SGHRS; CDR2 reads YFSETQ. Trimming pared 5 bases from V and 0 bases from J, leaving 15 bases between. The CDR3 totals 15 residues. Using reference TRBV5-1 and TRBJ2-7 for the parts outside the CDR3, the full variable domain is KAGVTQTPRYLIKTRGQQVTLSCSPISGHRSVSWYQQTPGQGLQFLFEYFSETQRNKGNFPGRFSGRQFSNSRSEMNVSTLELGDSALYLCASRFQTDSSYEQYFGPGTRLTVT.

The chain links TRBV23-1 to TRBJ1-2; 9 bases are a match to TRBD1. TRBV23-1 is known as an ORF, though its function is uncertain. The CDR3 loop spans 15 amino acids. V was pared by 6 bases and J by 7 bases, with 12 bases of the junction left unmatched. The CDR3 sequence: CASRRDRVNSGGYTF. The CDR3 DNA is TGCGCCAGCAGGAGGGACAGGGTAAATTCGGGTGGCTACACCTTC.

This clone has just one count. This chain uses TRBV7-6 with TRBJ2-2, with D perhaps matching TRBD2 (5 bases). The V and J ends lost 5 bases and 2 bases respectively, with 12 bases between them. Germline V lookup: CDR1 SGHVS, CDR2 FNYEAQ. The CDR3 is 15 residues long. DNA for the CDR3: TGTGCCAGCAGCCCGACCGGGATCAACACCGGGGAGCTGTTTTTT. Translation gives CASSPTGINTGELFF.

This rearrangement joins TRBV5-6 to TRBJ2-5, with 9 positions matching TRBD1. V shed 4 bases and J 4 bases; nucleotides not matched to a gene: 8. This CDR3 is built from 15 residues. From germline, CDR1 is SGHDT and CDR2 YYEEEE. CDR3 nucleotide sequence: TGTGCCAGCAGCATAGTCCCGGGACAGGGAGAGACCCAGTACTTC. Residues: CASSIVPGQGETQYF.

The table lists this clone with a few counts. This chain links TRBV5-6 with TRBJ1-1, with no clear D. V lost 0 bases to trimming and J lost 3 bases, with 12 bases between them. Per germline, CDR1 SGHDT and CDR2 YYEEEE. This CDR3 has 15 amino acids. CDR3 in DNA: TGTGCCAGCAGCTTGGTGGCAGGTGCGTACACTGAAGCTTTCTTT. It encodes CASSLVAGAYTEAFF.

V and J are TRBV19 and TRBJ1-1; 7 positions agree with TRBD1. V gave up 3 bases and J gave up 2 bases; unmatched junction bases: 3. The CDR3 is 14 residues long. Germline V gene lookup returns CDR1 LNHDA and CDR2 SQIVND (reference sequence). CDR3 nucleotides: TGTGCCAGTAGTATGGGGACAGCTAACACTGAAGCTTTCTTT. This gives the protein CASSMGTANTEAFF. The full variable domain, in which reference TRBV19 and TRBJ1-1 provide the parts outside the CDR3, is DGGITQSPKYLFRKEGQNVTLSCEQNLNHDAMYWYRQDPGQGLRLIYYSQIVNDFQKGDIAEGYSVSREKKESFPLTVTSAQKNPTAFYLCASSMGTANTEAFFGQGTRLTVV.

This rearrangement joins TRBV6-1 to TRBJ1-1; no definite D call. Trimming shortened V by 4 bases and J by 0 bases, and 12 bases separated the two germline ends. In germline, CDR1 is MNHNS, CDR2 SASEGT. The CDR3 has 15 amino acids. CDR3 sequence reads: CASSVTLSMNTEAFF. The DNA for the CDR3 is TGTGCCAGCAGTGTAACTCTTAGCATGAACACTGAAGCTTTCTTT.